This T cell receptor (beta chain) was retrieved from a study of blood T cell repertoires in COVID-19. This CDR3 spans 14 amino acids. Per germline, CDR1 DFQATT and CDR2 SNEGSKA (reference sequence). V shed 3 bases and J 4 bases; nucleotides not matched to a gene: 6. Produced via immunoSEQ multiplex PCR; TCRdb's table is partial and in-frame only. The data contain about 99,000 clones, approximately 85% of them singletons. The sequenced sample consisted of peripheral blood. The chain couples TRBV20-1 to TRBJ1-5, with 7 bases fitting TRBD1. This TCR came from a man aged 60-69 years with acute or convalescent COVID-19. The DNA for the CDR3 is TGCAGTGCTAGTGAAGACAGGGATAATCAGCCCCAGCATTTT. As protein: CSASEDRDNQPQHF.